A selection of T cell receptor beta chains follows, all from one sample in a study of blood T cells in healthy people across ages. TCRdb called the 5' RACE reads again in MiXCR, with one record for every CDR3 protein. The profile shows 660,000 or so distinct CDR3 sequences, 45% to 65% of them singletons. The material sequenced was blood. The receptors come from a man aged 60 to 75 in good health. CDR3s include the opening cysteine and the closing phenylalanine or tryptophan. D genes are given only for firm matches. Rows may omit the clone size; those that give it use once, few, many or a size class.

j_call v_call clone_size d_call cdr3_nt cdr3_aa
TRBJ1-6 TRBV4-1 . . TGCGCCAGCAGCCAAGATGAAGGCTTTGATTCACCCCTCCACTTT CASSQDEGFDSPLHF
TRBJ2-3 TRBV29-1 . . TGCAGCGTTGAAGGGACGGATACGCAGTATTTT CSVEGTDTQYF
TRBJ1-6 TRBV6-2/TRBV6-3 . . TGTGCCAGCAGTCTCCGGGACGGTCGTTCACCCCTCCACTTT CASSLRDGRSPLHF
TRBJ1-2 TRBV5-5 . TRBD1 TGTGCCAGCAGCTTGGAGGGACAGGGGTATGGCTACACCTTC CASSLEGQGYGYTF
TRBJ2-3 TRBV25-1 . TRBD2 TGTGCCAGCAGTGAATACCCTAGCGGTCTCACAGATACGCAGTATTTT CASSEYPSGLTDTQYF
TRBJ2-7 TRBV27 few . TGTGCCAGTAGTCCGGGGTTCAGCTCCTACGAGCAGTACTTC CASSPGFSSYEQYF
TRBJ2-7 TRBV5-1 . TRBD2 TGCGCCAGCAGCTCGGGCGGGGGGGACCCCTACGAGCAGTACTTC CASSSGGGDPYEQYF
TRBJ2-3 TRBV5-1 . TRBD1 TGCGCCAGCAGCCGCTGGACAGGCGGTCCGACAGATACGCAGTATTTT CASSRWTGGPTDTQYF
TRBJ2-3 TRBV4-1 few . TGCGCCAGCAGCCACAGGGTGGTGACAGATACGCAGTATTTT CASSHRVVTDTQYF
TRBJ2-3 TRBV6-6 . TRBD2 TGTGCCAGCAGTGGGCGACTAGCGGGCACAGATACGCAGTATTTT CASSGRLAGTDTQYF
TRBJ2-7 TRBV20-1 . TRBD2 TGCAGTGCTAGAGTAGCGGGGGGGCCCGCCTACGAGCAGTACTTC CSARVAGGPAYEQYF
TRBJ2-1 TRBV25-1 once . TGTGCCAGCAGTGGGTCCCTGGGGGGATTAGGCCACAATGAGCAGTTCTTC CASSGSLGGLGHNEQFF
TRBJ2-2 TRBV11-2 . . TGTGCCAGCGCCTTAGAAGGGACAATCGGGGAGCTGTTTTTT CASALEGTIGELFF
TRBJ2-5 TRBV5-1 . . TGCGCCAGCAGCTTGGCCCAGGGACCTCAAGAGACCCAGTACTTC CASSLAQGPQETQYF
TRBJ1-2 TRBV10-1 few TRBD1 TGCGCCAGCAGTGAGGCAGGGGGCTATGGCTACACCTTC CASSEAGGYGYTF
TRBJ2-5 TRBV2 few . TGTGCCAGCAGTGGCTGGGGGGAGGAGACCCAGTACTTC CASSGWGEETQYF
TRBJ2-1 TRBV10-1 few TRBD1 TGCGCCAGCAGTAAACAGGACAGGGGGGTTAACAATGAGCAGTTCTTC CASSKQDRGVNNEQFF
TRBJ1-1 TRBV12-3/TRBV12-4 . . TGTGCCAGCAGTCAATACGGAAGGAACACTGAAGCTTTCTTT CASSQYGRNTEAFF
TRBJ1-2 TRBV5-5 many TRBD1 TGTGCCAGCAGCCCCCGGGACAGGGGGCGCGATGGCTACACCTTC CASSPRDRGRDGYTF
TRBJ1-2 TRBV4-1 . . TGCGCCAGCAGCCAACCAAGAGTCGGGGGAGGGGACTATGGCTACACCTTC CASSQPRVGGGDYGYTF
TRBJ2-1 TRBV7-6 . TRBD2 TGTGCCAGCAGCCCGAGGACTAGCGGGGGTCCAGCCTACAATGAGCAGTTCTTC CASSPRTSGGPAYNEQFF
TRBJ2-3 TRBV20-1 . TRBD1 TGCAGTGCTCCCCTCGGACAGGGGGCAACAGATACGCAGTATTTT CSAPLGQGATDTQYF
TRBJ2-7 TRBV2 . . TGTGCCAGTGGACGGACAGTCTCCTACGAGCAGTACTTC CASGRTVSYEQYF
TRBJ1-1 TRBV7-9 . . TGTGCCAGCAGGCGAGGGCTTGGGGCGAACACTGAAGCTTTCTTT CASRRGLGANTEAFF
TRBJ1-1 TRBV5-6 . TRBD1 TGTGCCAGCAGCTTGTCTCACAGGGGGCGGACTGAAGCTTTCTTT CASSLSHRGRTEAFF
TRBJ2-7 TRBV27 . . TGTGCCAGCAGTTTGGTAGGGCAGAACTCCTACGAGCAGTACTTC CASSLVGQNSYEQYF
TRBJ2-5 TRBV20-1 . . TGCAGTGCTAGCGACGGCGGGGGCCCCCAAGAGACCCAGTACTTC CSASDGGGPQETQYF
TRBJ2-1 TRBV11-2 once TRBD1 TGTGCCAGCAGCCCCAGACAGGGGAACCTGGATGAGCAGTTCTTC CASSPRQGNLDEQFF
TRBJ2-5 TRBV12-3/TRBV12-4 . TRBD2 TGTGCCAGCAGTTTTTTCGGGACTAGCGGGGAGACCCAGTACTTC CASSFFGTSGETQYF